One and the same sample provided the 19 T cell receptor beta chains below, sequenced in a study of blood T cells in healthy people across ages. Then a second PCR, running about 7 to 11 cycles, was carried out with a sample-barcoded 5' primer and a J-beta primer mix. TCRdb independently ran MiXCR on the 5' RACE reads; one entry per CDR3 protein. The sample consists of under 1 million distinct CDR3 sequences, around 45% of them appearing once. The sequenced material came from blood. These TCRs come from a man in his sixties in good health.

The table lists this clonotype with a few counts. The gene calls are TRBV5-1 and TRBJ2-7; TRBD1 might be the D (6 bases). The CDR3 covers 14 residues. The V gene lost 8 bases and the J gene lost 0 bases, with 15 bases spanning the gap. Looked up from germline, CDR1 is SGHRS and CDR2 is YFSETQ. The CDR3 is CASKFSGASYEQYF. For the CDR3, the DNA is TGCGCCAGTAAGTTTTCAGGGGCCTCCTACGAGCAGTACTTC.

The genes are TRBV7-8 and TRBJ2-5; 12 bases align to TRBD2. Germline V gives CDR1 SGHVS, CDR2 FQNEAQ. V lost 6 bases to trimming and J lost 5 bases; unmatched junction nucleotides: 10. CDR3 length: 16 amino acids. CDR3 in DNA: TGTGCCAGCAGACCTAGCGGGGGGGCGGTCGGGGAGACCCAGTACTTC. It is translated as CASRPSGGAVGETQYF.

This clonotype was observed a few times. The V and J genes are TRBV7-2 and TRBJ1-1; D not resolved. CDR1 and CDR2 from the germline V gene are SGHTA and FQGNSA. V lost 1 base, J lost 1 base, and 16 bases lay in between. The CDR3 covers 17 residues. The CDR3 here is CASSLVISLGGNTEAFF. Here the CDR3 DNA reads TGTGCCAGCAGCTTAGTCATCTCTCTAGGCGGGAACACTGAAGCTTTCTTT. Drawing the rest from reference TRBV7-2 and TRBJ1-1, the complete variable domain is GAGVSQSPSNKVTEKGKDVELRCDPISGHTALYWYRQSLGQGLEFLIYFQGNSAPDKSGLPSDRFSAERTGGSVSTLTIQRTQQEDSAVYLCASSLVISLGGNTEAFFGQGTRLTVV.

A remark on this clonotype: The junction shows a germline mismatch at one end, possibly a read error. The DNA for the CDR3 is TGTACCAGCAGCGGAAGCTCCTACAATGAGCAGTTCTTC. This sequence encodes CTSSGSSYNEQFF. The chain employs TRBV7-8 and TRBJ2-1, with D tentatively TRBD2 (5 bases). CDR3 length: 13 residues. Germline V lookup: CDR1 SGHVS, CDR2 FQNEAQ.

The chain employs TRBV12-3 or TRBV12-4 and TRBJ1-2; the D gene is possibly TRBD1 (5 bases). The CDR3 covers 13 residues. V lost 7 bases, J lost 6 bases, and 15 bases lay in between. The CDR3, as DNA: TGTGCCAGCACCCCTGAGGGGATTCATGGCTACACCTTC. It encodes CASTPEGIHGYTF.

The J gene is TRBJ1-2, the V gene TRBV7-9; 7 bases agree with TRBD1. The V gene end was trimmed by 2 bases and the J gene end by 0 bases; junction bases not matched to a gene: 6. Germline V gene lookup returns CDR1 SEHNR and CDR2 FQNEAQ (reference sequence). This CDR3 has 16 residues. CDR3 loop: CASSLLGQTTNYGYTF. DNA of the CDR3: TGTGCCAGCAGCTTATTGGGACAGACGACTAACTATGGCTACACCTTC.

V is TRBV12-5 and J is TRBJ2-7; perhaps TRBD2 as D (5 bases). V was clipped by 0 bases and J by 4 bases, with 13 bases between them. The CDR3 covers 15 residues. Germline CDR1 is LGHNT and CDR2 is FRNRAP. CDR3 sequence reads: CASGLVLGDYYEQYF. CDR3 sequence (DNA): TGTGCTAGTGGTTTGGTACTGGGAGACTATTACGAGCAGTACTTC.

This clonotype was counted between two and nine times. This rearrangement joins TRBV10-3 to TRBJ1-6; perhaps TRBD1 as D (6 bases). The V gene's germline CDR1 is ENHRY and CDR2 SYGVKD. Between the trimmed V and J ends, which lost 6 bases and 5 bases, there was a span of 17 bases. This CDR3 has 16 residues. Here the CDR3 reads CAISPVPGQDNSPLHF. The CDR3 region has the DNA TGTGCCATCAGCCCCGTACCGGGACAAGATAATTCACCCCTCCACTTT.

This clonotype was recorded many times. This chain uses TRBV7-2 with TRBJ2-1; TRBD2 matches 15 bases. In germline, CDR1 is SGHTA, CDR2 FQGNSA. Unmatched junction bases numbered 6, after V lost 0 bases and J lost 3 bases. The CDR3 has 19 amino acids. The CDR3 bases are TGTGCCAGCAGCTTAGCCGGGACTAGCGGGGGGCTTAGCTACAATGAGCAGTTCTTC. Amino acids: CASSLAGTSGGLSYNEQFF.

This clonotype was seen a few times. V gene TRBV6-1 combines with J gene TRBJ2-7, with D perhaps TRBD2 (5 bases). CDR3 length: 15 residues. Germline V CDR1 and CDR2: MNHNS, SASEGT. Trimming removed 6 bases at V and 7 bases at J, with 22 bases between. The CDR3, as DNA: TGTGCCAGCAGGGCCGTAACGGGCCTCCGGGGTGAGCAGTACTTC. This gives the protein CASRAVTGLRGEQYF.

The rearrangement uses TRBV6-5 and TRBJ2-5; the D gene is possibly TRBD2 (6 bases). CDR1 is MNHEY and CDR2 is SVGAGI in the germline V gene. There are 14 residues in the CDR3. V was pared by 6 bases and J by 3 bases, with 14 bases between. DNA for the CDR3: TGTGCCAGCAGGTCAGGAGGGCACGAAGAGACCCAGTACTTC. Its translation: CASRSGGHEETQYF.

Concerning this clonotype: A single base separates this from a much larger clone, so it may be a read error. The chain joins TRBV7-2 to TRBJ2-7; tentatively, D is TRBD2 (7 bases). With 3 bases removed from V and 7 bases from J, the gap between germline ends came to 22 bases. The CDR3 has 16 amino acids. Germline-derived CDR1 and CDR2 are SGHTA and FQGNSA. CDR3 sequence (DNA): TGTGCCAGCAGCTTTAAGGGGGGGGTGTCCTACAATGAGCAGTACTTC. This codes for CASSFKGGVSYNEQYF.

V usage is TRBV29-1 and J usage is TRBJ2-3; 7 nucleotides align to TRBD2. CDR1 and CDR2 (germline): SQVTM, ANQGSEA. The CDR3 has 13 amino acids. With V trimmed by 5 bases and J by 10 bases, 12 bases remained unmatched. CDR3 sequence: CSVKVGGVDAQYF. CDR3 bases: TGCAGCGTTAAGGTGGGGGGGGTTGATGCGCAGTATTTT.

In this sample, this clonotype turned up a few times. The chain combines TRBV20-1 with TRBJ1-1, with D perhaps TRBD1 (5 bases). Trimming cost V 6 bases and J 3 bases, with 11 bases left between them. The CDR3 is made up of 12 amino acids. Germline lookup yields CDR1 DFQATT and CDR2 SNEGSKA (reference sequence). This chain's CDR3 is CSAHRGDTEAFF. The CDR3 DNA is TGCAGTGCCCACCGGGGGGACACTGAAGCTTTCTTT.

This clonotype was counted only a few times. This rearrangement joins TRBV14 to TRBJ2-5, with D tentatively TRBD2 (6 bases). The ends were cut back, 2 bases at V and 5 bases at J, with 15 bases in the middle. CDR3 length: 15 residues. Germline V lookup: CDR1 SGHDN, CDR2 FVKESK. This chain's CDR3 is CASSQTGTPLETQYF. The CDR3 nucleotides are TGTGCCAGCAGCCAAACCGGGACTCCTTTGGAGACCCAGTACTTC.

This chain connects TRBV7-3 to TRBJ2-1, with TRBD1 identical over 8 bases. Germline lookup yields CDR1 SGHTA and CDR2 FQGTGA. V lost 1 base and J lost 13; bases outside the gene matches: 15. The CDR3 has 16 residues. The CDR3 protein is CASSLNADREMETQFF. For the CDR3, the DNA is TGTGCCAGCAGCTTAAACGCGGACAGGGAAATGGAGACCCAGTTCTTC.

There are a few counts of this clonotype. The V call is TRBV4-3, the J call TRBJ1-6; D remains unclear. This CDR3 region has 14 residues. The ends were cut back, 0 bases at V and 5 bases at J, with 5 bases in the middle. Germline V CDR1 and CDR2: LGHNA, YSLEER. The CDR3 bases are TGCGCCAGCAGCCAAGAGGAGAATAATTCACCCCTCCACTTT. This gives the protein CASSQEENNSPLHF.

The rearrangement uses TRBV20-1 and TRBJ2-7, with 7 nucleotides matching TRBD2. Germline CDR1 reads DFQATT; CDR2 reads SNEGSKA (reference sequence). The length of the CDR3 is 15 residues. The V segment lost 1 base and the J segment 2 bases; nucleotides outside the gene matches: 8. The CDR3, as DNA: TGCAGTGCTAGAGCGCCTAGCGGACTAACCTACGAGCAGTACTTC. It encodes CSARAPSGLTYEQYF.

This clonotype showed up just a few times. This chain uses TRBV20-1 with TRBJ2-3; unclear D gene. The CDR3 runs to 15 residues. Germline V lookup: CDR1 DFQATT, CDR2 SNEGSKA (reference sequence). Trimming removed 0 bases at V and 0 bases at J, with 10 bases between. The CDR3 sequence is CSARDHSKSTDTQYF. The DNA for the CDR3 is TGCAGTGCTAGAGATCACTCTAAAAGCACAGATACGCAGTATTTT.